Listed below are T cell receptor beta chains from one sample, sequenced in a study of T-cell memory formation after mild COVID-19. From the 5' RACE reads, TCRdb called clonotypes with MiXCR, one entry per CDR3 protein. This sample has 150,000 to 200,000 distinct CDR3 sequences, with around 10% found just once. Sequencing was done on a sample of PBMCs or a T cell subset sorted from them (not recorded which). The receptor source for this set is a man younger than 30 who had mild COVID-19 (a few samples of this study predate the infection). Cell type and time point are not known. The CDR3 runs from the conserved cysteine through the conserved F or W. Clone size appears in some rows only: once, few, many, or a class for an expanded clone.

NA,TRBJ2-2,TRBV4-3,CASSQGSVGELFF
few,TRBJ1-4,TRBV29-1,CSVGAGTATNEKLFF
NA,TRBJ1-4,TRBV7-9,CASSFEGNGGKLFF
NA,TRBJ1-2,TRBV30,CAWTVRGLSGSYTF
NA,TRBJ1-1,TRBV4-1,CASSRGQGAFGTEAFF
many,TRBJ2-1,TRBV6-6,CASSYRNARGPMSNEQFF
few,TRBJ2-5,TRBV4-1,CASSQIQGLIGETQYF
many,TRBJ1-3,TRBV12-3/TRBV12-4,CASSPVGNTIYF
few,TRBJ2-3,TRBV7-2,CASSPRWGTHTQYF
NA,TRBJ2-1,TRBV2,CASSPFRGTYNEQFF
few,TRBJ1-6,TRBV29-1,CSVGQGGLGSPLHF
few,TRBJ2-2,TRBV7-2,CASSKGGADTGELFF
NA,TRBJ2-3,TRBV11-2,CASSPQLAAADTQYF
few,TRBJ2-3,TRBV9,CASSGVGGGAPDTQYF
few,TRBJ2-5,TRBV24-1,CATSDSGGQGAGETQYF
NA,TRBJ2-5,TRBV9,CASSVWEGGSQETQYF
NA,TRBJ2-5,TRBV11-2,CASSLGRGGQETQYF
NA,TRBJ2-4,TRBV12-5,CASGLSGANIQYF
NA,TRBJ2-1,TRBV11-2,CASSLERQGNEQFF
NA,TRBJ2-1,TRBV15,CATSSGTGTRHNEQFF
few,TRBJ2-4,TRBV12-3/TRBV12-4,CASSLTSGGKNIQYF
NA,TRBJ1-2,TRBV15,CATSRCMEDYGYTF
NA,TRBJ2-3,TRBV4-3,CASSLGGRNKADTQYF
NA,TRBJ2-7,TRBV12-3/TRBV12-4,CASSLSRLAVMSYEQYF
many,TRBJ1-6,TRBV5-6,CASRREDGSPLHF
NA,TRBJ1-3,TRBV7-2,CASSLSGPTIYF
few,TRBJ2-2,TRBV24-1,CALGGGTNTGELFF
NA,TRBJ2-5,TRBV7-9,CASSSWTSGEETQYF
NA,TRBJ2-1,TRBV2,CASSEPQRGSYNEQFF
NA,TRBJ2-5,TRBV4-3,CASSQDLGQAKETQYF
NA,TRBJ1-1,TRBV6-2/TRBV6-3,CASSYSGAPNTEAFF
NA,TRBJ1-6,TRBV23-1,CASSQSPGQGLAFVSPLHF
few,TRBJ2-3,TRBV3-1,CASSQVAGPSTDTQYF
NA,TRBJ1-2,TRBV6-1,CASTGVSSYTF
NA,TRBJ1-1,TRBV25-1,CASSAQGGLTEAFF
few,TRBJ1-5,TRBV6-2/TRBV6-3,CASSYDRAQPQHF
many,TRBJ2-1,TRBV7-2,CASSDLGTGYYNEQFF
NA,TRBJ2-5,TRBV7-2,CASSFGTTPRAQYF
NA,TRBJ2-1,TRBV4-1,CASSQGPGEMQFF
many,TRBJ2-3,TRBV5-1,CASSYGTTDTQYF
NA,TRBJ1-2,TRBV5-1,CASSLAQGEGYTF
NA,TRBJ1-2,TRBV28,CASSLFGTRYTF
NA,TRBJ1-4,TRBV6-5,CASGRTGGERLFF
NA,TRBJ1-1,TRBV5-1,CASSAQGTHTEAFF
NA,TRBJ1-1,TRBV7-9,CARENSTEAFF
NA,TRBJ2-3,TRBV9,CASSVGSRGIMDTQYF
NA,TRBJ1-2,TRBV6-6,CASSLGSGTNYGYTF
once,TRBJ2-5,TRBV20-1,CSARHTVQETQYF
few,TRBJ2-2,TRBV11-2,CASSLGRGSGTGELFF
many,TRBJ2-5,TRBV7-2,CASSAVGGVSQETQYF
many,TRBJ1-5,TRBV7-2,CASSYRGNQPQHF
few,TRBJ2-3,TRBV7-2,CASSSGAGASTYTQYF
NA,TRBJ2-1,TRBV7-2,CASSLGFAGDNEQFF
NA,TRBJ1-6,TRBV3-1,CASSQRDEDSPLHF
few,TRBJ2-7,TRBV5-1,CASTGTNRANEQYF
NA,TRBJ2-5,TRBV29-1,CSVRNSRQETQYF